The 19 T cell receptor beta chains listed next were all sequenced from one sample in a study of blood T cell repertoires in COVID-19. Profiling relied on immunoSEQ multiplex PCR, and the TCRdb table lists in-frame clones only, not all of them. The data hold about 190,000 clones, with approximately 88% observed a single time. Sample: PBMCs or T cells enriched from blood (not recorded which). These receptors were taken from a woman aged 25 to 45 who had recovered from COVID-19.

This clone was detected once. CDR3 in amino acids: CASSEKLTQYF. For the CDR3, the DNA is TGTGCCAGCAGTGAGAAACTCACCCAGTACTTC. V and J are TRBV6-1 and TRBJ2-5; D unresolved. The germline V and J ends were trimmed by 3 bases and 8 bases, with 7 bases remaining between them. This CDR3 comprises 11 residues. Germline CDR1 reads MNHNS; CDR2 reads SASEGT.

V usage is TRBV7-9 and J usage is TRBJ1-2, with TRBD1 matching over 7 bases. V dropped 0 bases and J dropped 0; count of bases not matched to a gene: 4. Germline V gene data show CDR1 as SEHNR and CDR2 as FQNEAQ (reference sequence). This CDR3 is 16 amino acids long. The CDR3 protein is CASSLAFDRANYGYTF. For the CDR3, the DNA is TGTGCCAGCAGCTTAGCGTTCGACAGGGCTAACTATGGCTACACCTTC.

The chain carries TRBV19 and TRBJ1-5; D is uncertain. With 0 bases removed from V and 5 bases from J, the gap between germline ends came to 11 bases. The germline V gene encodes CDR1 LNHDA and CDR2 SQIVND (reference sequence). CDR3 length: 15 residues. The CDR3 sequence: CASSIDHGEDQPQHF. The CDR3 bases are TGTGCCAGTAGTATAGATCACGGAGAAGATCAGCCCCAGCATTTT.

This chain connects TRBV15 to TRBJ1-1, with a weak D call TRBD1 (6 bases). Germline V lookup: CDR1 LNHNV, CDR2 YYDKDF (reference sequence). This CDR3 comprises 14 residues. V shed 5 bases and J shed 6 bases, with 16 bases lying between them. CDR3 protein: CATSGYRVFAEAFF. CDR3 nucleotides: TGTGCCACCAGCGGATACAGGGTTTTCGCTGAAGCTTTCTTT.

V usage is TRBV6-2 or TRBV6-3 and J usage is TRBJ2-3; TRBD2 matches at 8 bases. CDR1 and CDR2 (germline): MNHEY, SVGEGT. The CDR3 has 15 residues. After removal of 6 bases from V and 7 bases from J, the junction contained 12 bases not matched to a gene. The CDR3 reads CASSPSGGLTNTQYF. The CDR3 DNA is TGTGCCAGCAGCCCCAGCGGGGGCCTCACGAATACGCAGTATTTT.

V is TRBV11-3 and J is TRBJ2-2; D uncertain. Trimming took off 5 bases at V and 9 bases at J, with 7 bases between the two ends. CDR3 length: 11 residues. From germline, CDR1 is SGHNT and CDR2 YENEEA. CDR3 nucleotide sequence: TGTGCCAGCAGCCCTGACAGGGAGCTGTTTTTT. Translated: CASSPDRELFF.

A single count supports this clone. The V call is TRBV2, the J call TRBJ2-1; 13 bases fit TRBD2. This CDR3 spans 15 amino acids. V gave up 6 bases and J gave up 6 bases; unmatched junction bases: 5. The germline V gene has CDR1 SNHLY and CDR2 FYNNEI. As DNA, the CDR3 is TGTGCCAGCAGCCTAGGGACTAGCGGGGCCAATGAGCAGTTCTTC. Protein: CASSLGTSGANEQFF.

This clone appeared a single time. The gene calls are TRBV7-9 and TRBJ2-2; 7 positions match TRBD1. With V trimmed by 6 bases and J by 2 bases, 3 bases remained unmatched. From germline, CDR1 is SEHNR and CDR2 FQNEAQ (reference sequence). The CDR3 covers 14 residues. The CDR3 bases are TGTGCCAGCAGTCGGGACAGTAACACCGGGGAGCTGTTTTTT. Translation gives CASSRDSNTGELFF.

V is TRBV28 and J is TRBJ2-3; possible D gene TRBD1, 5 bases. This CDR3 is built from 18 residues. V shed 3 bases and J shed 0 bases, with 19 bases lying between them. The germline V gene encodes CDR1 MDHEN and CDR2 SYDVKM. CDR3 nucleotide sequence: TGTGCCAGCAGTTTGCCCCATGACAGTCCATCTAGCACAGATACGCAGTATTTT. This codes for CASSLPHDSPSSTDTQYF.

This sequence joins TRBV7-3 and TRBJ2-2; 12 nucleotides align to TRBD2. V trimming: 5 bases; J trimming: 4 bases; junction bases outside the gene matches: 5. CDR3 length: 16 amino acids. CDR1 and CDR2 (germline): SGHTA, FQGTGA. The CDR3 DNA reads as TGTGCCAGCAGCACCCTAGCGGGAGGGATCACCGGGGAGCTGTTTTTT. This sequence encodes CASSTLAGGITGELFF.

The chain employs TRBV19 and TRBJ2-5, with TRBD2 matching over 7 bases. The CDR3 has 16 amino acids. J was trimmed by 5 bases and V by 3 bases; bases with no gene match: 12. Germline loops: CDR1 LNHDA, CDR2 SQIVND (reference sequence). CDR3 DNA: TGTGCCAGTAGTATGGCTCGGGCTGGGGGAGGGGAGACCCAGTACTTC. The encoded protein is CASSMARAGGGETQYF. The full variable domain, completed using reference TRBV19 and TRBJ2-5, is DGGITQSPKYLFRKEGQNVTLSCEQNLNHDAMYWYRQDPGQGLRLIYYSQIVNDFQKGDIAEGYSVSREKKESFPLTVTSAQKNPTAFYLCASSMARAGGGETQYFGPGTRLLVL.

V gene TRBV10-2 combines with J gene TRBJ2-7, with TRBD1 identical over 7 bases. The CDR3 loop spans 15 amino acids. The ends lost 2 bases at V and 1 base at J; junction bases unmatched: 5. From germline, CDR1 is WSHSY and CDR2 SAAADI. The CDR3 is CASSEGTERSYEQYV. The CDR3, as DNA: TGCGCCAGCAGTGAGGGGACAGAGAGGTCCTACGAGCAGTACGTC.

The chain has TRBV5-1 and TRBJ2-2; possibly TRBD2 for D (5 bases). This CDR3 is 16 amino acids long. Trimming took 4 bases from V and 0 from J, leaving 13 bases between them. Germline CDR1 is SGHRS and CDR2 is YFSETQ. CDR3 sequence (DNA): TGCGCCAGCAGCGCCACTAGAGAAGCGAACACCGGGGAGCTGTTTTTT. It codes for CASSATREANTGELFF.

In this sample, this clone turned up a few times. The chain uses TRBV12-5 and TRBJ2-3, with TRBD2 matching 12 bases. The CDR3 totals 17 residues. Germline V gives CDR1 LGHNT, CDR2 FRNRAP. The trim removed 3 bases at V and 4 bases at J, leaving 8 bases unmatched. DNA of the CDR3: TGTGCTAGTGGTTTCTGGACTAGCGGGATTTCTTCAGATACGCAGTATTTT. It codes for CASGFWTSGISSDTQYF. Together with reference TRBV12-5 and TRBJ2-3, the CDR3 gives the full variable domain: DARVTQTPRHKVTEMGQEVTMRCQPILGHNTVFWYRQTMMQGLELLAYFRNRAPLDDSGMPKDRFSAEMPDATLATLKIQPSEPRDSAVYFCASGFWTSGISSDTQYFGPGTRLTVL.

A remark on this clone: This sample includes further DNA sequences coding for the same CDR3. V and J are TRBV28 and TRBJ1-1; tentatively, D is TRBD1 (5 bases). This CDR3 is 14 amino acids long. Trimming shortened V by 2 bases and J by 3 bases, and 10 bases separated the two germline ends. Per germline, CDR1 MDHEN and CDR2 SYDVKM. The CDR3 here is CASSLGWGDTEAFF. CDR3 sequence (DNA): TGTGCCAGCAGTTTAGGCTGGGGGGACACTGAAGCTTTCTTT.

The genes are TRBV7-2 and TRBJ2-3; perhaps TRBD1 as D (5 bases). The germline gives CDR1 SGHTA, CDR2 FQGNSA. There are 16 residues in the CDR3. Trimming left V 1 base short and J 3 bases short, with 14 bases between. The CDR3 DNA follows: TGTGCCAGCAGCTTAGTTGGTAGGGGAAGTACAGATACGCAGTATTTT. Translation: CASSLVGRGSTDTQYF.

This clone showed up just a few times. The V call is TRBV14, the J call TRBJ2-2, with 8 nucleotides matching TRBD2. V dropped 6 bases and J dropped 7; count of bases not matched to a gene: 10. This CDR3 has 15 amino acids. Germline loops: CDR1 SGHDN, CDR2 FVKESK. The CDR3 reads CASRAGLGTVGELFF. The CDR3 nucleotides read TGTGCCAGCAGAGCGGGACTAGGGACCGTCGGGGAGCTGTTTTTT.

The V gene is TRBV5-1, the J gene TRBJ1-2, with D possibly being TRBD1 (6 bases). Germline CDR1 and CDR2: SGHRS and YFSETQ. With 1 base removed from V and 7 bases from J, the gap between germline ends came to 11 bases. The CDR3 has 13 amino acids. The CDR3 DNA reads as TGCGCCAGCAGCTTGACAACAGGGCCTGGCTACACCTTC. Protein sequence: CASSLTTGPGYTF.

The chain has TRBV5-1 and TRBJ2-3; TRBD2 aligns across 8 bases. Germline CDR1 reads SGHRS; CDR2 reads YFSETQ. This CDR3 comprises 15 residues. Trimming removed 2 bases from V and 2 bases from J; junction bases left unmatched: 4. The CDR3 DNA follows: TGCGCCAGCAGCTTTGTAGCGGGGCCCACAGATACGCAGTATTTT. This encodes CASSFVAGPTDTQYF.